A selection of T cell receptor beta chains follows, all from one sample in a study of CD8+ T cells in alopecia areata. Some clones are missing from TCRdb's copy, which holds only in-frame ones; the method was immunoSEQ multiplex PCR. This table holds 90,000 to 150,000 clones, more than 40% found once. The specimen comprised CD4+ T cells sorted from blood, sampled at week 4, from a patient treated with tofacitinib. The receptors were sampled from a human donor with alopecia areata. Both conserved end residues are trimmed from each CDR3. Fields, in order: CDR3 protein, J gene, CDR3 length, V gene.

CDR3: ASSPRGSYEQY
J: TRBJ2-7
length: 11
V: TRBV9

CDR3: SVGQGQADTQY
J: TRBJ2-3
length: 11
V: TRBV29-1

CDR3: ASSLGGSGELF
J: TRBJ2-2
length: 11
V: TRBV7-8

CDR3: ASSVAWADTQY
J: TRBJ2-3
length: 11
V: TRBV9

CDR3: SVELGRRETQY
J: TRBJ2-5
length: 11
V: TRBV29-1

CDR3: ASSEVGGFSYEQY
J: TRBJ2-7
length: 13
V: TRBV25-1

CDR3: ASSVSGSPLH
J: TRBJ1-6
length: 10
V: TRBV2

CDR3: SVEGEGYEQY
J: TRBJ2-7
length: 10
V: TRBV29-1

CDR3: ASSGDTFEGGYT
J: TRBJ1-2
length: 12
V: TRBV5-4

CDR3: ASSLGWEEAF
J: TRBJ1-1
length: 10
V: TRBV7-9

CDR3: ASSQGGLQPQH
J: TRBJ1-5
length: 11
V: TRBV19

CDR3: ASSPSLADRSYEQY
J: TRBJ2-7
length: 14
V: TRBV9

CDR3: ASSLVSGSTKEKLF
J: TRBJ1-4
length: 14
V: TRBV7-9

CDR3: ASSQGDSPGRQPQH
J: TRBJ1-5
length: 14
V: TRBV4-1

CDR3: ASSYTGLDTQY
J: TRBJ2-3
length: 11
V: TRBV6-5

CDR3: ASSVEIGDNEQF
J: TRBJ2-1
length: 12
V: TRBV9

CDR3: ASSVSGDSPYEQY
J: TRBJ2-7
length: 13
V: TRBV9

CDR3: ASIGLQGQF
J: TRBJ2-1
length: 9
V: TRBV6-5

CDR3: AWSQLSGRNSPLH
J: TRBJ1-6
length: 13
V: TRBV30

CDR3: ASSEQGYEQY
J: TRBJ2-7
length: 10
V: TRBV6-1

CDR3: ASSLAGSTDTQY
J: TRBJ2-3
length: 12
V: TRBV7-9

CDR3: ASSGRDRVATEAF
J: TRBJ1-1
length: 13
V: TRBV6-1

CDR3: ATSRDRATNEKLF
J: TRBJ1-4
length: 13
V: TRBV15

CDR3: SVAGRVQETQY
J: TRBJ2-5
length: 11
V: TRBV29-1

CDR3: AWSVQNDQPQH
J: TRBJ1-5
length: 11
V: TRBV30

CDR3: AWRLNTDFYT
J: TRBJ1-2
length: 10
V: TRBV30

CDR3: ASSFRRLETQY
J: TRBJ2-5
length: 11
V: TRBV11-2

CDR3: SVKTGDFGTEAF
J: TRBJ1-1
length: 12
V: TRBV29-1

CDR3: IAMGAMNTEAF
J: TRBJ1-1
length: 11
V: TRBV29-1

CDR3: ASSPSSPNEQY
J: TRBJ2-7
length: 11
V: TRBV18

CDR3: ASRGTGFNYGYT
J: TRBJ1-2
length: 12
V: TRBV19

CDR3: ASSQLVQRELF
J: TRBJ2-2
length: 11
V: TRBV23-1

CDR3: AISRSGGGETQY
J: TRBJ2-5
length: 12
V: TRBV10-3

CDR3: ATRGIYEQY
J: TRBJ2-7
length: 9
V: TRBV27

CDR3: ASSDPGNPGSGNTIY
J: TRBJ1-3
length: 15
V: TRBV2

CDR3: ASNTQGSNQPQH
J: TRBJ1-5
length: 12
V: TRBV2

CDR3: SVGNSAYEQY
J: TRBJ2-7
length: 10
V: TRBV29-1

CDR3: ASSFANTGELF
J: TRBJ2-2
length: 11
V: TRBV7-2

CDR3: ASSNSPGYEQY
J: TRBJ2-7
length: 11
V: TRBV19

CDR3: ASSVRTSGANVLT
J: TRBJ2-6
length: 13
V: TRBV6-5

CDR3: ASSTRRTDTYEQY
J: TRBJ2-7
length: 13
V: TRBV21-1

CDR3: ASSYSPSYLYEQY
J: TRBJ2-7
length: 13
V: TRBV6-5

CDR3: ASSQLGGASYNEQF
J: TRBJ2-1
length: 14
V: TRBV4-1

CDR3: ASSLGVGFGANVLT
J: TRBJ2-6
length: 14
V: TRBV7-9

CDR3: ATSRSYSGGMSTDNEQF
J: TRBJ2-1
length: 17
V: TRBV15

CDR3: ASTGSFAGKLF
J: TRBJ1-4
length: 11
V: TRBV2

CDR3: ASSTGSYEQY
J: TRBJ2-7
length: 10
V: TRBV5-6

CDR3: SVRAQGGNTIY
J: TRBJ1-3
length: 11
V: TRBV29-1

CDR3: ASRSTSGKSYEQY
J: TRBJ2-7
length: 13
V: TRBV25-1

CDR3: SAGTVSNYGYT
J: TRBJ1-2
length: 11
V: TRBV29-1

CDR3: AWGEQGSNQPQH
J: TRBJ1-5
length: 12
V: TRBV30

CDR3: SGGTGPYEQY
J: TRBJ2-7
length: 10
V: TRBV29-1

CDR3: ASSGPTGVDSNQPQH
J: TRBJ1-5
length: 15
V: TRBV6-1

CDR3: ASGRQGRSTEAF
J: TRBJ1-1
length: 12
V: TRBV2